This TCR beta chain was identified in a study of blood T cell repertoires in COVID-19. Looking at the study overall: Samples taken during acute and convalescent COVID-19 were collected in the United States, Italy and Spain. Nucleic acid was either cDNA or gDNA, and it came from T cells, B-cell-depleted T cells, or PBMCs.

Per the authors' pipeline: Reference gene primer amplification yielded estimated nucleated cell counts. This table comes from immunoSEQ multiplex PCR, and its TCRdb copy is limited to in-frame clones, with some not included. V, J and clone size are taken as reported in that table, and D and trimming were inferred from the DNA itself. The data contain around 320,000 clones, 85% of them seen just once; the ten biggest clones take up around 7.8%. CDR1 SGHAT and CDR2 FQNNGV come from the germline V gene. CDR3 length equals 13 residues. Trimming stripped 5 bases from V and 8 bases from J, with 16 bases between.

The V and J genes are TRBV11-2 and TRBJ2-7; no reliable D call. This clonotype originated in a human donor in a cohort sampled during active COVID-19. The sample taken for sequencing was peripheral blood. CDR3 sequence (DNA): TGTGCCAGCAGCCCCATTGTGAGGTTGCAGCAGTACTTC. This encodes CASSPIVRLQQYF.